This TCR beta chain is from a study of monozygotic twins with inflammatory bowel disease. Study outcomes and limitations: Healthy co-twins, by inverse Simpson, had higher TCRbeta diversity than their siblings with IBD. No discrimination was achieved between different T cell subtypes.

The CDR3 runs 16 residues. The V gene's germline CDR1 is SQVTM and CDR2 ANQGSEA. Concerning this clonotype: Its antigen is still unknown.

TCRdb reprocessed the 5' RACE reads, keeping one entry per CDR3 protein, no DNA. In total, the table holds 200,000 to 250,000 distinct CDR3 sequences. The sequenced sample consisted of blood. V and J are TRBV29-1 and TRBJ2-5; TCRdb selects TRBD2, and the lack of DNA leaves this call unchecked. This clonotype was sampled from a human donor with ulcerative colitis or Crohn's disease, or a healthy co-twin of an affected twin (not recorded which). The CDR3 sequence is CSVDGSLADFKETQYF.